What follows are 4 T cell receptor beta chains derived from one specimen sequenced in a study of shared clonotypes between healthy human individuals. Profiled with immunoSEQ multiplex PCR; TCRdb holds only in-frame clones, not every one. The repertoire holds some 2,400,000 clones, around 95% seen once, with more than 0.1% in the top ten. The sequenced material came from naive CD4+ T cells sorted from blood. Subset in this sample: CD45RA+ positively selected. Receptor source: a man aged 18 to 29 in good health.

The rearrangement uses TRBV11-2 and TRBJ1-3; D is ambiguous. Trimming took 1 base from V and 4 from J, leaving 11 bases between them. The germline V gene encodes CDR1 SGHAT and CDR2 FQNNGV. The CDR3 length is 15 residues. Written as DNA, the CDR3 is TGTGCCAGCAGCTTAGGGGAGGGTGGCGGAAACACCATATATTTT. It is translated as CASSLGEGGGNTIYF.

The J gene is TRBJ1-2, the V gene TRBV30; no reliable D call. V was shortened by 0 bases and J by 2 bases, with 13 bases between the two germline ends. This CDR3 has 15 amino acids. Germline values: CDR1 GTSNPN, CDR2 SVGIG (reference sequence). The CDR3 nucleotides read TGTGCCTGGAGTGTGATGGGAATAGGCAACTATGGCTACACCTTC. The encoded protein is CAWSVMGIGNYGYTF.

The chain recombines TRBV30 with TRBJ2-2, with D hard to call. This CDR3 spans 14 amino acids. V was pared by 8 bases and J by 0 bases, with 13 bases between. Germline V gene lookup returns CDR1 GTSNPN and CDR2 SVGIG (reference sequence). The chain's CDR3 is CAGKWTANTGELFF. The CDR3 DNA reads TGTGCCGGGAAGTGGACCGCGAACACCGGGGAGCTGTTTTTT.

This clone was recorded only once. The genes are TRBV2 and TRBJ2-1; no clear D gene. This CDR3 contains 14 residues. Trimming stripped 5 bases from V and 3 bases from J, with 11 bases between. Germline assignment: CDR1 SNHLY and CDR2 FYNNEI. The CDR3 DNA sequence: TGTGCCAGCAGTCTTTTGCGGAACTACAATGAGCAGTTCTTC. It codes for CASSLLRNYNEQFF.